Listed below are T cell receptor beta chains from one sample, sequenced in a study of blood T cells in healthy people across ages. TCRdb reanalysed the 5' RACE reads using MiXCR and keeps one entry per CDR3 protein. The sample has about 800,000 distinct CDR3 sequences; about 25% are singletons. This sample was shared with a second study, whose subject was T cells of mothers and their children.

The sequenced material came from blood. Every receptor here comes from a boy younger than 18 in good health. Both conserved end residues are part of each CDR3. Each record gives: CDR3 DNA, CDR3 protein, J gene, clone size, D gene, V gene. The D gene is left open where the match is weak. Where a row states a size, it is once, few, many or the class of an expanded clone; other rows omit it.

CDR3 DNA: TGCGCCAGCAGCCAAGATCTGCTAGCGGGGGAAGATACGCAGTATTTT
CDR3 protein: CASSQDLLAGEDTQYF
J gene: TRBJ2-3
clone size: NA
D gene: TRBD2
V gene: TRBV4-3

CDR3 DNA: TGTGCCAGCGCCCGTGAGGAGGGCCCCGATAATGAGCAGTTCTTC
CDR3 protein: CASAREEGPDNEQFF
J gene: TRBJ2-1
clone size: NA
D gene: NA
V gene: TRBV13

CDR3 DNA: TGTGCCAGCAGCGTCAGGACTAGCGTTTTGTCAGATACGCAGTATTTT
CDR3 protein: CASSVRTSVLSDTQYF
J gene: TRBJ2-3
clone size: few
D gene: TRBD2
V gene: TRBV9

CDR3 DNA: TGCGCCAGCAGCTTCGCAGGACGCCCCGGGACGGCCGGGACAGATACGCAGTATTTT
CDR3 protein: CASSFAGRPGTAGTDTQYF
J gene: TRBJ2-3
clone size: NA
D gene: NA
V gene: TRBV5-1

CDR3 DNA: TGTGCCGGCAGTTATGTCGGAGGGGTGAACATTCAGTACTTC
CDR3 protein: CAGSYVGGVNIQYF
J gene: TRBJ2-4
clone size: NA
D gene: NA
V gene: TRBV6-2/TRBV6-3

CDR3 DNA: TGTGCCAGCAGTTACTCTGACAGGGTTTCCTACGAGCAGTACTTC
CDR3 protein: CASSYSDRVSYEQYF
J gene: TRBJ2-7
clone size: few
D gene: TRBD1
V gene: TRBV6-2/TRBV6-3

CDR3 DNA: TGTGCCAGCAGTTTAACGGGCCGGGAGGGAGCTTTCTTT
CDR3 protein: CASSLTGREGAFF
J gene: TRBJ1-1
clone size: NA
D gene: NA
V gene: TRBV12-3/TRBV12-4

CDR3 DNA: TGTGCAGGAGGGACTCCCGCCACGCAGTATTTT
CDR3 protein: CAGGTPATQYF
J gene: TRBJ2-3
clone size: NA
D gene: NA
V gene: TRBV2

CDR3 DNA: TGTGCCAGCAGCCAGTTAGCGGGGGGGATCGTTGAGACCCAGTACTTC
CDR3 protein: CASSQLAGGIVETQYF
J gene: TRBJ2-5
clone size: few
D gene: TRBD2
V gene: TRBV7-2

CDR3 DNA: TGCAGTGCTAGAGATATGCCAGGAATTAACTATGGCTACACCTTC
CDR3 protein: CSARDMPGINYGYTF
J gene: TRBJ1-2
clone size: NA
D gene: NA
V gene: TRBV20-1

CDR3 DNA: TGCAGTGCTAGAGAGGCCGGCCTGGGGCAAGAGACCCAGTACTTC
CDR3 protein: CSAREAGLGQETQYF
J gene: TRBJ2-5
clone size: many
D gene: NA
V gene: TRBV20-1

CDR3 DNA: TGTGCCAGCACTATGGGCTCTGGGGCCAACGTCCTGACTTTC
CDR3 protein: CASTMGSGANVLTF
J gene: TRBJ2-6
clone size: few
D gene: NA
V gene: TRBV6-5

CDR3 DNA: TGCAGCGTTGAAACTCTTTCCCCGGGGCCGGTCACAGATACGCAGTATTTT
CDR3 protein: CSVETLSPGPVTDTQYF
J gene: TRBJ2-3
clone size: NA
D gene: NA
V gene: TRBV29-1

CDR3 DNA: TGTGCCAGCAGGCCGACAGGGGTCGGCTACACCTTC
CDR3 protein: CASRPTGVGYTF
J gene: TRBJ1-2
clone size: NA
D gene: TRBD1
V gene: TRBV13

CDR3 DNA: TGTGCCAGCAGTTCCTCCGCGCAGGCTTTTAATGAAAAACTGTTTTTT
CDR3 protein: CASSSSAQAFNEKLFF
J gene: TRBJ1-4
clone size: NA
D gene: NA
V gene: TRBV28

CDR3 DNA: TGTGCCAGCAGCTTTCGTAACTCCTACGAGCAGTACTTC
CDR3 protein: CASSFRNSYEQYF
J gene: TRBJ2-7
clone size: few
D gene: NA
V gene: TRBV5-6

CDR3 DNA: TGTGCCAGCAGCTTAGCGGCGGCAGGGGCCACCCTCCACTTT
CDR3 protein: CASSLAAAGATLHF
J gene: TRBJ1-6
clone size: NA
D gene: NA
V gene: TRBV7-9

CDR3 DNA: TGTGCCAGCAGTTACCGGGCTAGCCCGCCGGGTGAGCAGTTCTTC
CDR3 protein: CASSYRASPPGEQFF
J gene: TRBJ2-1
clone size: NA
D gene: NA
V gene: TRBV6-5

CDR3 DNA: TGTGCCAGCAGTTGGATGGGGCGGGAGCAAGGAGAGACCCAGTACTTC
CDR3 protein: CASSWMGREQGETQYF
J gene: TRBJ2-5
clone size: NA
D gene: TRBD2
V gene: TRBV28

CDR3 DNA: TGTGCCAGCGGGTCGAATGACAGGGACGAGCAGTACTTC
CDR3 protein: CASGSNDRDEQYF
J gene: TRBJ2-7
clone size: NA
D gene: TRBD1
V gene: TRBV7-9

CDR3 DNA: TGTGCCACCAGCAGACCGACTTATTACAATGAGCAGTTCTTC
CDR3 protein: CATSRPTYYNEQFF
J gene: TRBJ2-1
clone size: once
D gene: NA
V gene: TRBV15

CDR3 DNA: TGCAGTGCTAGACCCACCGGGGGACGTGGGGAGACCCAGTACTTC
CDR3 protein: CSARPTGGRGETQYF
J gene: TRBJ2-5
clone size: NA
D gene: NA
V gene: TRBV20-1

CDR3 DNA: TGCAGCGTCTCGACAGGGCTGGACTATGGCTACACCTTC
CDR3 protein: CSVSTGLDYGYTF
J gene: TRBJ1-2
clone size: NA
D gene: TRBD1
V gene: TRBV29-1

CDR3 DNA: TGTGCCAGCACCCTGGGCCTTCATAGCAATCAGCCCCAGCATTTT
CDR3 protein: CASTLGLHSNQPQHF
J gene: TRBJ1-5
clone size: NA
D gene: NA
V gene: TRBV28

CDR3 DNA: TGTGCCAGCAGTGGACAGACTAATGAAAAACTGTTTTTT
CDR3 protein: CASSGQTNEKLFF
J gene: TRBJ1-4
clone size: few
D gene: NA
V gene: TRBV12-3/TRBV12-4

CDR3 DNA: TGTGCCAGCAGCTATGGGACAGCGGACCTAGGGACCCAGTACTTC
CDR3 protein: CASSYGTADLGTQYF
J gene: TRBJ2-5
clone size: few
D gene: TRBD1
V gene: TRBV7-8

CDR3 DNA: TGTGCCAGCAGCTACAGGGGGCTGAACACTGAAGCTTTCTTT
CDR3 protein: CASSYRGLNTEAFF
J gene: TRBJ1-1
clone size: few
D gene: TRBD1
V gene: TRBV12-3/TRBV12-4

CDR3 DNA: TGTGCCAGCAGGGTGGACCGGACAGCTGAAGCTTTCTTT
CDR3 protein: CASRVDRTAEAFF
J gene: TRBJ1-1
clone size: NA
D gene: NA
V gene: TRBV2

CDR3 DNA: TGTGCCAGCAGCTTAGGCGGAGGGGGAGGGACGGAGACCCAGTACTTC
CDR3 protein: CASSLGGGGGTETQYF
J gene: TRBJ2-5
clone size: few
D gene: NA
V gene: TRBV7-9

CDR3 DNA: TGTGCCAGCAACTTAGTGCCAGGACGGGACGTAAGCTCCTACGAGCAGTACTTC
CDR3 protein: CASNLVPGRDVSSYEQYF
J gene: TRBJ2-7
clone size: NA
D gene: NA
V gene: TRBV7-9

CDR3 DNA: TGCAGTGCTAGGGCAGGGACCCTGAGCTCCTACGAGCAGTACTTC
CDR3 protein: CSARAGTLSSYEQYF
J gene: TRBJ2-7
clone size: few
D gene: NA
V gene: TRBV20-1

CDR3 DNA: TGTGCCAGCAGTCCGGGACAGGGGTTTATCCAGTACTTC
CDR3 protein: CASSPGQGFIQYF
J gene: TRBJ2-5
clone size: NA
D gene: TRBD1
V gene: TRBV27

CDR3 DNA: TGTGCCAGCAGCCCCTTGGGACAGGGTCCAGAGACCCAGTACTTC
CDR3 protein: CASSPLGQGPETQYF
J gene: TRBJ2-5
clone size: NA
D gene: TRBD1
V gene: TRBV25-1

CDR3 DNA: TGTGCCAGCAGCTTAGAACCTGCCAAAAACATTCAGTACTTC
CDR3 protein: CASSLEPAKNIQYF
J gene: TRBJ2-4
clone size: once
D gene: NA
V gene: TRBV7-2

CDR3 DNA: TGTGCCAGCAGTTTAATCTTCGGACAGGGTCCCGCCAATGAGCAGTTCTTC
CDR3 protein: CASSLIFGQGPANEQFF
J gene: TRBJ2-1
clone size: NA
D gene: TRBD1
V gene: TRBV28

CDR3 DNA: TGTGCCAGCAGCATAACGGGGTGGGGCGAGCAGTACTTC
CDR3 protein: CASSITGWGEQYF
J gene: TRBJ2-7
clone size: few
D gene: NA
V gene: TRBV27

CDR3 DNA: TGCGCCAGCAGCCCCCGGGGGGGGGATGGAACCTACGAGCAGTACTTC
CDR3 protein: CASSPRGGDGTYEQYF
J gene: TRBJ2-7
clone size: few
D gene: TRBD2
V gene: TRBV5-1

CDR3 DNA: TGTGCCAGCAGCTTTTCTCGGGAGGAGGATGAGCAGTTCTTC
CDR3 protein: CASSFSREEDEQFF
J gene: TRBJ2-1
clone size: many
D gene: TRBD2
V gene: TRBV7-9

CDR3 DNA: TGTGCCAGCAGTCGAATGGACAGGGAGGACGAGCAGTACTTC
CDR3 protein: CASSRMDREDEQYF
J gene: TRBJ2-7
clone size: NA
D gene: TRBD1
V gene: TRBV28

CDR3 DNA: TGCAGTGCTAGAGCTAGCGGGAGCTACGAGCAGTACTTC
CDR3 protein: CSARASGSYEQYF
J gene: TRBJ2-7
clone size: many
D gene: TRBD2
V gene: TRBV20-1

CDR3 DNA: TGCAGCGCAGGAGGGGCTATCTATGGCTACACCTTC
CDR3 protein: CSAGGAIYGYTF
J gene: TRBJ1-2
clone size: few
D gene: NA
V gene: TRBV29-1

CDR3 DNA: TGTGCCAGCAGCTTAAGTTGGCAAGAGACCCAGTACTTC
CDR3 protein: CASSLSWQETQYF
J gene: TRBJ2-5
clone size: few
D gene: NA
V gene: TRBV11-3

CDR3 DNA: TGTGCCGGCAGCCAAGATTCTCCTGGCAGTTTAATGTACTTC
CDR3 protein: CAGSQDSPGSLMYF
J gene: TRBJ2-7
clone size: once
D gene: NA
V gene: TRBV3-1